Sequencing of this T cell receptor beta chain was carried out in a study of blood T cell repertoires in COVID-19. On the study more broadly: Samples taken during acute and convalescent COVID-19 were collected in the United States, Italy and Spain. T cells, B-cell-depleted T cells, or PBMCs supplied cDNA or gDNA.

Per germline, CDR1 LNHDA and CDR2 SQIVND (reference sequence). The V and J ends lost 3 bases and 4 bases, in that order; junction bases with no gene match: 13. The CDR3 contains 17 residues. Per the original data handling: Cell counts per sample came from amplifying reference gene primers. Profiled with immunoSEQ multiplex PCR; TCRdb holds only in-frame clones, not every one. D and trimming were read from the DNA, whereas the V and J calls and clone size are those reported in that table. The sample shows around 300,000 clones, 80% to 90% of them seen only once. The receptor was isolated from a woman in her sixties or seventies with acute or convalescent COVID-19. J is TRBJ2-3 and V is TRBV19; 7 positions agree with TRBD2. Sequencing was performed on peripheral blood. CDR3 sequence (DNA): TGTGCCAGTAGTATTTCCCCGCCCGGGGGGACCGCAGATACGCAGTATTTT. Its protein is CASSISPPGGTADTQYF.